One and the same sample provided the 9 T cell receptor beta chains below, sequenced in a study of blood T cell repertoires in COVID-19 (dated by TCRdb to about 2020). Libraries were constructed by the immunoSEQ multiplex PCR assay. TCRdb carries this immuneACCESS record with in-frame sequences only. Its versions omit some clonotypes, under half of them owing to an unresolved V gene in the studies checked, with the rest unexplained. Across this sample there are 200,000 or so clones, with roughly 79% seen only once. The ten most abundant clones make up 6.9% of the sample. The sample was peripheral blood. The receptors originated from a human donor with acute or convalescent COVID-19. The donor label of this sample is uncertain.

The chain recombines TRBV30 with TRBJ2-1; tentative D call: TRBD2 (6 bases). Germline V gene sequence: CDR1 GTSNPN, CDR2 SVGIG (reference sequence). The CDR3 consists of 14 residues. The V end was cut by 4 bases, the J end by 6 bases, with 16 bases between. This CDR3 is CAWKSGGAVNEQFF. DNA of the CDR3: TGTGCCTGGAAATCCGGCGGGGCCGTCAATGAGCAGTTCTTC.

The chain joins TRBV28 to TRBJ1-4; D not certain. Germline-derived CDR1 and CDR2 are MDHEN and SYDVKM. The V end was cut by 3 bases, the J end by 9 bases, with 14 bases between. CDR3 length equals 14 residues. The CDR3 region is CASSFSGGNQKLFF. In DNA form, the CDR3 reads TGTGCCAGCAGTTTCTCCGGAGGCAATCAAAAACTGTTTTTT.

The CDR3 nucleotides are TGCAGTGCTAGTGTCCAGGGCAGCAATCAGCCCCAGCATTTT. Translating it yields CSASVQGSNQPQHF. The V gene is TRBV20-1, the J gene TRBJ1-5; D possibly corresponds to TRBD1 (5 bases). Germline CDR1 reads DFQATT; CDR2 reads SNEGSKA (reference sequence). V gave up 3 bases and J gave up 1 base, with 10 bases separating them. This CDR3 comprises 14 residues.

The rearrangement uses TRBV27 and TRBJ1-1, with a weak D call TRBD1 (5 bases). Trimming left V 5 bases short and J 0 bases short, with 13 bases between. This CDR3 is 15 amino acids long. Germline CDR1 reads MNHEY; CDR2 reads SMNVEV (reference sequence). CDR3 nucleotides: TGTGCCAGCAGTCCTAGACAGCATATGAACACTGAAGCTTTCTTT. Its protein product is CASSPRQHMNTEAFF.

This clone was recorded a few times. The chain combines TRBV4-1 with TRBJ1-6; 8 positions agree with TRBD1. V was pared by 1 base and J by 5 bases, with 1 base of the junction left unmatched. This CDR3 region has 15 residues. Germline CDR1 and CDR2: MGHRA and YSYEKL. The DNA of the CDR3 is TGCGCCAGCAGCCAAGGGACAGGGCATAATTCACCCCTCCACTTT. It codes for CASSQGTGHNSPLHF.

The CDR3 sequence: CASSPRTGKGRGQPQHF. The CDR3 DNA reads as TGTGCCAGCAGTCCCCGGACAGGAAAGGGGAGAGGGCAGCCCCAGCATTTT. The chain links TRBV6-6 to TRBJ1-5; 7 positions match TRBD1. Germline V gene data show CDR1 as MNHNY and CDR2 as SVGAGI (reference sequence). V lost 5 bases to trimming and J lost 7 bases; unmatched junction nucleotides: 17. CDR3 size: 17 residues.

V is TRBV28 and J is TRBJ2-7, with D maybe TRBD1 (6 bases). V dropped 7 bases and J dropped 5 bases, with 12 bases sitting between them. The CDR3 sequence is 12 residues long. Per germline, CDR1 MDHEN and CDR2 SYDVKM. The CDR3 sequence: CASTFRGHEQYF. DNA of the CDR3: TGTGCCAGCACCTTCAGGGGACACGAGCAGTACTTC.

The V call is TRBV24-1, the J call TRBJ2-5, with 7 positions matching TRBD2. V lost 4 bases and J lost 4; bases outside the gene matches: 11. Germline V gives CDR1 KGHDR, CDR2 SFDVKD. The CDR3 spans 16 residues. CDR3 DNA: TGTGCCACCAGTGACCGCAGGAGCGGGATGGGAGAGACCCAGTACTTC. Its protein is CATSDRRSGMGETQYF.

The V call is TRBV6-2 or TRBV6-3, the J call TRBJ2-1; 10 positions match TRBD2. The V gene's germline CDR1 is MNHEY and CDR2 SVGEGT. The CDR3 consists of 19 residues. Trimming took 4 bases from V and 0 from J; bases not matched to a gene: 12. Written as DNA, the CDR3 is TGTGCCAGCAGTTTTCTAGCGGGAGTAGCCATCGGCTCCTACAATGAGCAGTTCTTC. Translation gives CASSFLAGVAIGSYNEQFF.